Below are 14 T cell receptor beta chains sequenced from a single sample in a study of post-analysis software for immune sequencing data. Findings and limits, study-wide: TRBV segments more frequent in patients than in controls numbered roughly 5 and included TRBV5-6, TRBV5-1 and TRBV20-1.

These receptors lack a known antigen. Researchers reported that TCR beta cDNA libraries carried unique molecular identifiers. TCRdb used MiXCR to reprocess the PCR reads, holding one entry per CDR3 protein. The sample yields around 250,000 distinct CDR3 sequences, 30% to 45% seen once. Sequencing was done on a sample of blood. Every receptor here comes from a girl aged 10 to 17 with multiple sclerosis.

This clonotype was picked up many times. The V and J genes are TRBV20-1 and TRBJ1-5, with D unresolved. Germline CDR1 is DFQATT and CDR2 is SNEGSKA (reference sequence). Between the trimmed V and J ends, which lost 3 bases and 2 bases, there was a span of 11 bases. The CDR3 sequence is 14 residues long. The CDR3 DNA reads TGCAGTGCTAGTGTAGGGCCCGGCAATCAGCCCCAGCATTTT. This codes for CSASVGPGNQPQHF.

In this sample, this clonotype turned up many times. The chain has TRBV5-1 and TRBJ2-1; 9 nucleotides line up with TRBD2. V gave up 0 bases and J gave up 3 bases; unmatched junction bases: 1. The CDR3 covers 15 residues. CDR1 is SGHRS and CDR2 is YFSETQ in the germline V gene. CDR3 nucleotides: TGCGCCAGCAGCTTGGAGACTAGCGGCTACAATGAGCAGTTCTTC. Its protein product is CASSLETSGYNEQFF.

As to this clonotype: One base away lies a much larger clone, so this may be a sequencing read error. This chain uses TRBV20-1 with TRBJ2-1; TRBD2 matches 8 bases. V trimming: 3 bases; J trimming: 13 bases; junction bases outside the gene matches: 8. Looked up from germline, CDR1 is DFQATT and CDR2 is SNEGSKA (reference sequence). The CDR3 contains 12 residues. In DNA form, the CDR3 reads TGCAGTGCTAGGGGGCAGCGGGAGACCCAGTTCTTC. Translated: CSARGQRETQFF.

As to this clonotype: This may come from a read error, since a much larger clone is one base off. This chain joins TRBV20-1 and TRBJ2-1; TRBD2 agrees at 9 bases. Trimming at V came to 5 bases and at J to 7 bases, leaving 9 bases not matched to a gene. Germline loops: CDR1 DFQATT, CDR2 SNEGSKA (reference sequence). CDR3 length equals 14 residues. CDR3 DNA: TGCAGTGCTGCCGGGGCTAGCGGGACGAATGAGCAGTTCTTC. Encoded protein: CSAAGASGTNEQFF.

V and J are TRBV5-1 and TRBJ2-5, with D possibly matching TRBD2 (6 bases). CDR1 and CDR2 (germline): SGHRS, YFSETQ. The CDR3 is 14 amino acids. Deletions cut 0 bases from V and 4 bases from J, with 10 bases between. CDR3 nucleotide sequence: TGCGCCAGCAGCTTGGGCGGGGTCGGAGAGACCCAGTACTTC. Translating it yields CASSLGGVGETQYF.

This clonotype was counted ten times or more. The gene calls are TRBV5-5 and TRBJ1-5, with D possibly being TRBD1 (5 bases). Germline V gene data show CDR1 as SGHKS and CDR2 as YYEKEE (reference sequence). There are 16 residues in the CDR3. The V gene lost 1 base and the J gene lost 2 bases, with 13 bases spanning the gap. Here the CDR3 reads CASSLLMGDRNQPQHF. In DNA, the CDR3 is TGTGCCAGCAGCTTGTTGATGGGGGATCGCAATCAGCCCCAGCATTTT.

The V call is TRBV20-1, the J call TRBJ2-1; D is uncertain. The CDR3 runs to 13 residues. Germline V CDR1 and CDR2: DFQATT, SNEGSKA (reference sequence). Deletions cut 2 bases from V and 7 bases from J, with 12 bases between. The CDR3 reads CSARLGAPNEQFF. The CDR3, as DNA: TGCAGTGCTAGACTCGGAGCCCCTAATGAGCAGTTCTTC.

The CDR3 sequence is CASSARAQDPPNEQYF. DNA of the CDR3: TGTGCCAGCAGCGCTAGGGCTCAGGACCCCCCCAATGAGCAGTACTTC. The chain couples TRBV7-9 to TRBJ2-1; no definite D call. The J call may be mistaken, given a closer DNA end match to TRBJ2-7. The CDR3 has 16 amino acids. Germline CDR1 and CDR2: SEHNR and FQNEAQ (reference sequence).

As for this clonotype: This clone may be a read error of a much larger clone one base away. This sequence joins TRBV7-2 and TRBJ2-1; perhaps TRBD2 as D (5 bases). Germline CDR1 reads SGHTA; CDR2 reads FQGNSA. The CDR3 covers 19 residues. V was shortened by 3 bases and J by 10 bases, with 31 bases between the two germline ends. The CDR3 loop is CASSLREPGRAAIGYEQFF. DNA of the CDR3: TGTGCCAGCAGCTTGAGGGAACCCGGACGGGCGGCGATTGGGTACGAGCAGTTCTTC.

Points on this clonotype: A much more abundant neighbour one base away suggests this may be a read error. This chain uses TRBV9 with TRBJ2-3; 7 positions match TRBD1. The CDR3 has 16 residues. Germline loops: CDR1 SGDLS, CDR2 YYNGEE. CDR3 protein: CASSVEAGAGTDMQYF. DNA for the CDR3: TGTGCCAGCAGCGTAGAAGCAGGGGCTGGGACAGATATGCAGTATTTT. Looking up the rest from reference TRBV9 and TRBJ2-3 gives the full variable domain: DSGVTQTPKHLITATGQRVTLRCSPRSGDLSVYWYQQSLDQGLQFLIQYYNGEERAKGNILERFSAQQFPDLHSELNLSSLELGDSALYFCASSVEAGAGTDMQYFGPGTRLTVL.

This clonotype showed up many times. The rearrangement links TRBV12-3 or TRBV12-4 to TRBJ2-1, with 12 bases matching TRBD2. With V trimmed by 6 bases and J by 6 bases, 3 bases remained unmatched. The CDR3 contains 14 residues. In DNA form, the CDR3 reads TGTGCCAGCAGCTGGACTAGCGGGACCAATGAGCAGTTCTTC. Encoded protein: CASSWTSGTNEQFF.

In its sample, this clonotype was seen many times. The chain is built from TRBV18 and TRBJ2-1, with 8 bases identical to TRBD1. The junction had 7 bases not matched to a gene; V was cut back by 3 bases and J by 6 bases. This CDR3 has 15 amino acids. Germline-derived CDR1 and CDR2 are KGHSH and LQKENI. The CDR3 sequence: CASSPKDRDGNEQFF. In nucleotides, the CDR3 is TGTGCCAGCTCACCCAAGGACAGGGACGGCAATGAGCAGTTCTTC.

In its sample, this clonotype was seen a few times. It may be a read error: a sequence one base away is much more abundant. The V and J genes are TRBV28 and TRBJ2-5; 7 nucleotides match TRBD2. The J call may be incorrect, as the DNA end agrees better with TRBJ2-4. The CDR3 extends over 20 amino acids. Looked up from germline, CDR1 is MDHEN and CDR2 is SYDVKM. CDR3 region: CASSHGLVVLSYVGKNIQYF. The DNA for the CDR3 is TGTGCCAGCAGCCATGGACTAGTCGTGTTGTCGTACGTCGGCAAAAACATTCAGTACTTC.

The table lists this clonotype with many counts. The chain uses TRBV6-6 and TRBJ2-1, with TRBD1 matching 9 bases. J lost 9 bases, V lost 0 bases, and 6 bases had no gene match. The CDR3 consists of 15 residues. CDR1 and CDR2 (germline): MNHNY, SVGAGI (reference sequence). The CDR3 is CASSYSRDRDPEQFF. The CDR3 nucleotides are TGTGCCAGCAGTTACTCTCGGGACAGGGATCCTGAGCAGTTCTTC.